This T cell receptor beta chain is drawn from a study of cytomegalovirus exposure and HLA in healthy donors. Germline CDR1 and CDR2: LNHDA and SQIVND (reference sequence). Deletions cut 6 bases from V and 8 bases from J, with 19 bases between. The CDR3 runs 15 residues. Researchers ran the PCR with 60 Vbeta and 13 Jbeta primers. This table comes from immunoSEQ multiplex PCR, and its TCRdb copy is limited to in-frame clones, with some not included. The repertoire holds 100,000 to 150,000 clones, about 80% seen once, with around 1.8% in the top ten. The rearrangement links TRBV19 to TRBJ1-4; perhaps TRBD1 as D (5 bases). The TCR sequence derives from a woman aged 50 to 60 in good health and CMV-seronegative. The sequenced sample was PBMCs. In DNA, the CDR3 is TGTGCCAGTAGGCTCCTCCAGGGCGGGAAAGAAAAACTGTTTTTT. Its protein product is CASRLLQGGKEKLFF.